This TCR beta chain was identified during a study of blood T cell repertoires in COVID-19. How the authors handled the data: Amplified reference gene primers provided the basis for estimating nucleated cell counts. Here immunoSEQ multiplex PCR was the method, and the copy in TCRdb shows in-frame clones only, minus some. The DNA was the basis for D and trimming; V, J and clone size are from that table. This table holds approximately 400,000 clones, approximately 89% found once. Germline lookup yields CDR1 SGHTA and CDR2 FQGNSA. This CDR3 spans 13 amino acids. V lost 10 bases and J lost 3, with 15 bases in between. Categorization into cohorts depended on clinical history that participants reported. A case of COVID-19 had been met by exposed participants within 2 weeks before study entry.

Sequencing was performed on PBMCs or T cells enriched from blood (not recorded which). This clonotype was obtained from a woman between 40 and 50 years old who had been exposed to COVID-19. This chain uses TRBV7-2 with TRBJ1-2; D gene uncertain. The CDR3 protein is CATSRGQDYGYTF. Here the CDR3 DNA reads TGTGCCACATCACGAGGGCAGGACTATGGCTACACCTTC.